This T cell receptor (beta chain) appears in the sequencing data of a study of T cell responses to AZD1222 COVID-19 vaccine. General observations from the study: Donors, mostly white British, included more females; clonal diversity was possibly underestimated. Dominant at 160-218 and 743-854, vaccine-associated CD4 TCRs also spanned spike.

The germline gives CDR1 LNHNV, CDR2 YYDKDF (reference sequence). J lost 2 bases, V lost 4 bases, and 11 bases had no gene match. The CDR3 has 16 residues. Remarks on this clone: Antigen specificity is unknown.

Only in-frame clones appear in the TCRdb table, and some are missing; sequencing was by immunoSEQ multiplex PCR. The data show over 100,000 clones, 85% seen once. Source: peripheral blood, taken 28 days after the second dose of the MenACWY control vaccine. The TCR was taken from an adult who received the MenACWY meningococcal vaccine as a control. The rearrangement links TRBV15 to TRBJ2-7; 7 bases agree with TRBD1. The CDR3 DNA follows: TGTGCCACCAGCACTCGGACAGGTTATAACCCCTACGAGCAGTACTTC. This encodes CATSTRTGYNPYEQYF.